This T cell receptor beta chain was captured in a study of human T cells and chemical hapten exposure. Study-level information: Alopecia areata, totalis or universalis affected patients who were mostly female.

TCRdb fed the RACE reads into MiXCR, producing one record per CDR3 protein. The repertoire holds 95,000 to 150,000 distinct CDR3 sequences, with approximately 10% as singletons. This clonotype was detected only a few times. The target antigen is unknown. Study-level findings and limits: Expanded TCR sets contained significantly more large CDR3 similarity clusters than controls. The donor cohort had alopecia, so its immune response may not match that of healthy people.

As to time point: patch test 3, about 24 weeks after DPC sensitization. The treatment: therapeutic diphenylcyclopropenone sensitization with weekly scalp DPC. CDR3 length: 12 residues. The V gene's germline CDR1 is MNHNS and CDR2 SASEGT. V lost 6 bases, J lost 1 base, and 5 bases lay in between. The clonotype comes from a woman aged 45-65 years with alopecia areata. Some clones in this sample may be carry-over from other donors' samples. V and J are TRBV6-1 and TRBJ2-3; D is unresolved. The starting material was whole blood, obtained in connection with sensitization to the hapten diphenylcyclopropenone (DPC). This CDR3 is CASSVGTDTQYF. CDR3 DNA sequence: TGTGCCAGCAGCGTGGGCACAGATACGCAGTATTTT.